This TCR beta chain was found in a study of CD8 T cells in Susac syndrome. Random hexamers were used to reverse transcribe an amount of roughly 0.5 to 1 ug RNA. TCRdb re-called the immunoSEQ multiplex PCR reads with MiXCR, one entry per CDR3 protein. This table has 150,000 to 200,000 distinct CDR3 sequences, roughly 95% appearing once. Per germline, CDR1 DFQATT and CDR2 SNEGSKA (reference sequence). The junction had 10 bases not matched to a gene; V was cut back by 3 bases and J by 7 bases. The CDR3 consists of 14 residues. The sample comprised CD4+ T cells from PBMCs. This clonotype originated in a human donor with multiple sclerosis. The rearrangement joins TRBV20-1 to TRBJ1-1; the match to TRBD1 covers 8 bases. The CDR3 loop reads CSARPPGGADEAFF. DNA for the CDR3: TGCAGTGCTAGGCCCCCAGGGGGCGCCGATGAAGCTTTCTTT.